The rows below give T cell receptor beta chains drawn from one sample of a study of identical twins. Each CDR3 protein is one row after TCRdb ran MiXCR on the 5' RACE reads. The profile shows fewer than 350,000 distinct CDR3 sequences, roughly 8.6% of them singletons. These sequences were also reported in another study, on yellow fever vaccine responses in identical twins.

Material for sequencing was memory (CD45RO+) T cells sorted from blood. The origin of the receptors is a young woman in good health. Both conserved end residues are part of each CDR3. D genes are given only for firm matches. Only some rows state a clone size, as once, few, many or a class for expanded clones.

V gene	D gene	J gene	clone size	CDR3 protein	CDR3 DNA
TRBV6-1	.	TRBJ1-1	.	CASSTNYPHTEAFF	TGTGCCAGCAGCACCAATTACCCCCACACTGAAGCTTTCTTT
TRBV4-2	.	TRBJ2-7	many	CASSQEGGYEQYF	TGTGCCAGCAGCCAAGAGGGCGGCTACGAGCAGTACTTC
TRBV6-1	.	TRBJ2-1	few	CASSAHKLAVNNEQFF	TGTGCCAGCAGTGCCCATAAGCTAGCCGTTAACAATGAGCAGTTCTTC
TRBV6-6	.	TRBJ1-2	many	CASSYGGYGYTF	TGTGCCAGCAGTTACGGTGGCTATGGCTACACCTTC
TRBV5-1	.	TRBJ2-5	.	CASSLQDQETQYF	TGCGCCAGCAGCTTACAGGACCAAGAGACCCAGTACTTC
TRBV20-1	.	TRBJ2-4	.	CSANKGGQGGDIQYF	TGCAGTGCTAACAAAGGGGGGCAGGGGGGGGACATTCAGTACTTC
TRBV18	.	TRBJ1-3	.	CASSQEAGLSGNTIYF	TGTGCCAGCTCACAAGAGGCAGGGCTCTCCGGAAACACCATATATTTT
TRBV20-1	TRBD2	TRBJ2-1	.	CSARDLGTSGRISYNEQFF	TGCAGTGCTAGAGATCTGGGGACTAGCGGGAGGATATCCTACAATGAGCAGTTCTTC
TRBV28	.	TRBJ2-7	many	CASSRPRQGRLSYEQYF	TGTGCCAGCAGCCGTCCCCGGCAGGGGAGACTCTCCTACGAGCAGTACTTC
TRBV3-1	TRBD2	TRBJ2-5	.	CASSQLTGLAEETQYF	TGTGCCAGCAGCCAGCTAACGGGACTAGCGGAGGAGACCCAGTACTTC
TRBV7-2	.	TRBJ1-4	.	CASSLVSREMFF	TGTGCCAGCAGCTTAGTCAGCCGGGAGATGTTTTTT
TRBV21-1	.	TRBJ2-7	few	CASSTGLASYEQYF	TGTGCCAGCAGCACTGGACTAGCGTCCTACGAGCAGTACTTC
TRBV3-1	.	TRBJ2-2	many	CASSQGYRTNTGELFF	TGTGCCAGCAGCCAAGGTTACAGGACGAACACCGGGGAGCTGTTTTTT
TRBV7-8	TRBD1	TRBJ1-5	many	CASRGQGGSNQPQHF	TGTGCCAGCAGGGGACAGGGGGGGAGCAATCAGCCCCAGCATTTT
TRBV7-9	.	TRBJ2-3	many	CASSLAARTDTQYF	TGTGCCAGCAGCTTAGCGGCCCGCACAGATACGCAGTATTTT
TRBV5-1	.	TRBJ1-2	many	CASSLAPETNYGYTF	TGCGCCAGCAGCTTGGCCCCGGAGACCAACTATGGCTACACCTTC
TRBV6-2/TRBV6-3	.	TRBJ2-1	few	CASRRQTGLGGDEQFF	TGTGCCAGCAGAAGACAAACAGGGTTGGGCGGGGATGAGCAGTTCTTC
TRBV20-1	TRBD2	TRBJ2-2	.	CSARRIAGPANTGELFF	TGCAGTGCTAGGAGAATAGCGGGTCCAGCGAACACCGGGGAGCTGTTTTTT
TRBV5-1	TRBD2	TRBJ2-5	.	CASSFWSGGEETQYF	TGCGCCAGCAGCTTTTGGAGCGGGGGGGAAGAGACCCAGTACTTC
TRBV28	.	TRBJ2-1	.	CASSSPSGRNNEQFF	TGTGCCAGCAGTTCCCCTTCGGGGCGAAACAATGAGCAGTTCTTC
TRBV12-3/TRBV12-4	TRBD2	TRBJ2-3	.	CASSFGSGRTDTQYF	TGTGCCAGCAGTTTCGGAAGCGGGAGGACAGATACGCAGTATTTT
TRBV2	.	TRBJ2-3	.	CASASGVADTQYF	TGTGCCAGCGCGTCGGGGGTGGCAGATACGCAGTATTTT
TRBV29-1	TRBD2	TRBJ2-1	many	CSVERGRTNNEQFF	TGCAGCGTTGAGCGCGGGAGAACGAACAATGAGCAGTTCTTC
TRBV4-1	.	TRBJ1-1	many	CASSLGSMNTEAFF	TGCGCCAGCAGCCTAGGGTCGATGAACACTGAAGCTTTCTTT
TRBV25-1	.	TRBJ2-7	many	CASSGSDSLSSYEQYF	TGTGCCAGCAGTGGGTCGGACAGTTTATCCTCCTACGAGCAGTACTTC
TRBV6-1	.	TRBJ1-1	.	CASGLGVYEAFF	TGTGCCAGCGGGTTGGGAGTTTATGAAGCTTTCTTT
TRBV23-1	TRBD2	TRBJ2-1	.	CASREVSGKGPYNEQFF	TGCGCCAGCCGAGAAGTTAGCGGGAAGGGGCCCTACAATGAGCAGTTCTTC
TRBV29-1	TRBD1	TRBJ2-2	many	CSVEEEGQALWGAGELFF	TGCAGCGTTGAAGAAGAGGGACAGGCCCTGTGGGGGGCCGGGGAGCTGTTTTTT
TRBV5-1	.	TRBJ2-1	many	CASSPTLDKLYNEQFF	TGCGCCAGCAGCCCTACCCTGGACAAGCTTTACAATGAGCAGTTCTTC
TRBV28	TRBD2	TRBJ2-7	.	CASSYPGLAGQYF	TGTGCCAGCAGTTATCCCGGACTAGCTGGGCAGTACTTC
TRBV12-3/TRBV12-4	.	TRBJ2-7	many	CASSSLGTSEQYF	TGTGCCAGCAGTTCATTGGGAACCAGCGAGCAGTACTTC
TRBV20-1	.	TRBJ2-3	many	CSARDASPTRLRGDTQYF	TGCAGTGCTAGAGACGCCTCTCCCACTAGACTCCGCGGAGATACGCAGTATTTT
TRBV19	.	TRBJ1-1	once	CASSRTATFF	TGTGCCAGTAGTAGGACAGCCACTTTCTTT
TRBV15	TRBD2	TRBJ2-1	many	CATSSGQAGYNEQFF	TGTGCCACCTCTTCAGGACAAGCGGGGTACAATGAGCAGTTCTTC
TRBV12-3/TRBV12-4	TRBD1	TRBJ1-5	many	CASSFGDRGNQPQHF	TGTGCCAGCAGTTTTGGGGACAGGGGCAATCAGCCCCAGCATTTT
TRBV7-9	TRBD2	TRBJ2-5	few	CASSYGLAGGLGETQYF	TGTGCCAGCAGCTACGGACTAGCGGGAGGGCTGGGAGAGACCCAGTACTTC
TRBV20-1	.	TRBJ2-3	.	CSARKGDTQYF	TGCAGTGCTAGAAAAGGAGATACGCAGTATTTT
TRBV3-1	.	TRBJ1-3	.	CASSQNVPPRIRGNTIYF	TGTGCCAGCAGCCAAAACGTCCCCCCCAGGATTAGAGGAAACACCATATATTTT
TRBV15	TRBD2	TRBJ2-1	many	CATSTSGGFYNEQFF	TGTGCCACCAGCACAAGCGGGGGGTTCTACAATGAGCAGTTCTTC
TRBV12-3/TRBV12-4	.	TRBJ1-5	many	CASSLVSQGNQPQHF	TGTGCCAGCAGTTTAGTTAGTCAGGGCAATCAGCCCCAGCATTTT
TRBV6-1	.	TRBJ2-3	.	CASANRVAQGLSTDTQYF	TGTGCCAGCGCTAACAGGGTAGCTCAGGGATTAAGCACAGATACGCAGTATTTT
TRBV20-1	.	TRBJ2-2	many	CSARDLPGAEGELFF	TGCAGTGCTAGAGATCTACCGGGGGCGGAGGGGGAGCTGTTTTTT
TRBV5-1	.	TRBJ1-2	.	CASSLDVSNYGYTF	TGCGCCAGCAGCTTGGATGTCAGTAACTATGGCTACACCTTC
TRBV20-1	.	TRBJ2-2	many	CSASQPGANTGELFF	TGCAGTGCTAGTCAGCCGGGGGCGAACACCGGGGAGCTGTTTTTT
TRBV5-1	.	TRBJ2-5	few	CASSNRGLGETQYF	TGCGCCAGCAGCAACCGGGGACTTGGGGAGACCCAGTACTTC